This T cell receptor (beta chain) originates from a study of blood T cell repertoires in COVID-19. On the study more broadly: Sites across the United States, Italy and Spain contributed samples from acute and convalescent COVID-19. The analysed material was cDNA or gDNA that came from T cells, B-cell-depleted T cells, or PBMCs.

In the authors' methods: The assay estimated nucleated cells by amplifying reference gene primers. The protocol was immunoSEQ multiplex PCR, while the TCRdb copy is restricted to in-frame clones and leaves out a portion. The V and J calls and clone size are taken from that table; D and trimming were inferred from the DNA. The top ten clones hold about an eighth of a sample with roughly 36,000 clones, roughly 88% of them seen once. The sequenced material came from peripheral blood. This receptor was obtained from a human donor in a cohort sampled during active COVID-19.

CDR3 DNA: TGTGCCAGCAGCTCTAACCCCTTCTTAAGCCCCTGGGAGACCCAGTACTTC. Its translation: CASSSNPFLSPWETQYF. The rearrangement uses TRBV7-9 and TRBJ2-5; D gene uncertain. V gave up 4 bases and J gave up 5 bases, with 23 bases separating them. The CDR3 sequence is 17 residues long. Germline V gene sequence: CDR1 SEHNR, CDR2 FQNEAQ (reference sequence).